This TCR beta chain appears in the sequencing data of a study of blood T cell repertoires in COVID-19 (TCRdb year 2020). Turning to the overall study: Collaborator samples came from the United States, Italy and Spain and covered acute and convalescent phases of COVID-19. A de-identified subject ID, COVID-19 status, age in years and sex were almost always included in the sample metadata. The prospective study material was composed of cDNA or gDNA derived from T cells, B-cell-depleted T cells, or PBMCs. The repertoires were made available in a free public database intended to serve as a resource for research on the immune response to SARS-CoV-2. Where available, HLA class I and class II types were obtained from metadata supplied by the sample provider rather than from assay-based typing. Samples were obtained from the ongoing ImmuneRACE study (first 160 participants) and from 1,000 to 1,500 subjects provided by 6 global collaborators. Deeply sampled blood TCRbeta repertoires from subjects exposed to, actively infected with, or recovered from COVID-19 were included in the dataset.

Overall study outcomes, separate from this receptor: The amount of clinical and demographic metadata varied by source and participant and was provided uncurated.

Whole blood was collected in K2EDTA tubes by collaborating institutions according to the institutions' own protocols. For TCRbeta analysis, collaborator samples were shipped as frozen whole blood, as isolated PBMCs, or as DNA extracted from either sample type. The CDR3 has 16 amino acids, counting the end cysteine and phenylalanine. Only the CDR3 portion is preserved as DNA: 48 bases, with reading frame beginning at the first base. Looking up the germline V gene yields CDR1 LGHNA and CDR2 YSLEER. V is clipped by 0 bases and J by 4 bases, and the sequence between their germline boundaries is 13 bases long. As regards this clone: Its target antigen remains unknown. No base-level quality is on record; no much larger clone is a single base apart.

The immunoSEQ Assay, a bias-controlled multiplex PCR, was used to amplify TCRbeta CDR3 regions from genomic DNA. In the original analysis: Within the assay, amplification of reference gene primers was used to estimate how many nucleated cells each sample contained. To quantify the absolute abundance of each unique TCRbeta CDR3 rearrangement, sequence reads were collapsed and filtered. For each sample, productive Simpson clonality was calculated as the square root of Simpson's diversity index across productive rearrangements. TCRdb carries this immuneACCESS record with in-frame sequences only. Its versions omit some clonotypes, under half of them owing to an unresolved V gene in the studies checked, with the rest unexplained. The DNA gave D and trimming, while V, J and clone size come from that table. The sample table contains about 200,000 clones; only one count was recorded for approximately 87% of them. The ten largest account for roughly 2.4% of the sample.

Sequences were obtained from peripheral blood. This receptor was taken from a woman in her forties or fifties with acute or convalescent COVID-19. The chain uses TRBV4-3 and TRBJ2-1; the D gene is perhaps TRBD2, from 6 matching bases. CDR3 region: CASSQDPPSAYNEQFF. The DNA reads as follows: TGCGCCAGCAGCCAAGATCCCCCTAGCGCGTACAATGAGCAGTTCTTC.